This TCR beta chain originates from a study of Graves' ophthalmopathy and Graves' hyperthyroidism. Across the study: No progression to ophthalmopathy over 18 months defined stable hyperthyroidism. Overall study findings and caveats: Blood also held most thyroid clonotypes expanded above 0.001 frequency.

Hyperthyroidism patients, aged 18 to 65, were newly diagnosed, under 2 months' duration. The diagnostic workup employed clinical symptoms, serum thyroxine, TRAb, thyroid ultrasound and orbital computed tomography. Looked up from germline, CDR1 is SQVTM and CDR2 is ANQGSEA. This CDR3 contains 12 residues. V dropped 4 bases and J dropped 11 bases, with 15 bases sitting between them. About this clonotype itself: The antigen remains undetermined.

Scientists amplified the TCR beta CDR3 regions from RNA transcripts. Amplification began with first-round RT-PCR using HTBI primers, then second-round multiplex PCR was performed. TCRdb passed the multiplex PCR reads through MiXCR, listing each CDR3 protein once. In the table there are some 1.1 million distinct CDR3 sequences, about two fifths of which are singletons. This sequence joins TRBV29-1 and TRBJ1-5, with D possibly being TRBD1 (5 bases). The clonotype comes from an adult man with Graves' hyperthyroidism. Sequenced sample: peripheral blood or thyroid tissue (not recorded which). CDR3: CSVVQGGETQHF. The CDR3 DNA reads TGCAGCGTTGTTCAGGGAGGCGAGACCCAGCATTTT.